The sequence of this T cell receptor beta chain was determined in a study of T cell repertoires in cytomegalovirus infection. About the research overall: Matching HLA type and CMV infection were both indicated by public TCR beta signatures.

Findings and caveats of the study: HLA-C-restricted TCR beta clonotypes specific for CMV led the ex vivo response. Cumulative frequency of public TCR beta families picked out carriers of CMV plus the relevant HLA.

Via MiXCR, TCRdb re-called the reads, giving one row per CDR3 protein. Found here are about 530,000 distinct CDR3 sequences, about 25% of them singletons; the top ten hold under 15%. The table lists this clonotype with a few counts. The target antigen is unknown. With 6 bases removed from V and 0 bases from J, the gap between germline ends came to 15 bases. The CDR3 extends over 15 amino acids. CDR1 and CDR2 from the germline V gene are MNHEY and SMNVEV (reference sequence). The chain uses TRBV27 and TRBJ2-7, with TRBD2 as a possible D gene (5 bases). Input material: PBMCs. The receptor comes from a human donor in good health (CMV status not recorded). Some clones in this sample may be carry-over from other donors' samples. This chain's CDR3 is CASSQGPGNSYEQYV. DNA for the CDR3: TGTGCCAGCAGCCAAGGACCGGGAAACTCCTACGAGCAGTACGTC.